This entry lists 29 T cell receptor beta chains sequenced from one sample in a study of response to subunit inactivated influenza vaccine. TCRdb used MiXCR to reprocess the RT-PCR reads, holding one entry per CDR3 protein. Here the sample spans 700,000 to 800,000 distinct CDR3 sequences, about 18% being singletons. The sample was PBMCs from blood, taken 4 to 6 days after vaccination. These receptors all come from a man in his forties or fifties who received an inactivated influenza vaccine.

There are many counts of this clonotype. The chain uses TRBV5-1 and TRBJ1-2; a possible D gene is TRBD1 (6 bases). V gave up 0 bases and J gave up 4 bases, with 10 bases separating them. The CDR3 has 14 residues. Germline V gene lookup returns CDR1 SGHRS and CDR2 YFSETQ. The CDR3 sequence: CASSLEDSLYGYTF. The CDR3, as DNA: TGCGCCAGCAGCTTGGAGGACAGCCTCTATGGCTACACCTTC.

CDR3 sequence: CSAPLVRTGYYGYTF. CDR3 nucleotide sequence: TGCAGTGCTCCGCTAGTTAGGACAGGGTACTATGGCTACACCTTC. The chain recombines TRBV20-1 with TRBJ1-2; 8 bases agree with TRBD1. CDR3 size: 15 residues. The V segment lost 5 bases and the J segment 3 bases; nucleotides outside the gene matches: 11. Germline CDR1 is DFQATT and CDR2 is SNEGSKA (reference sequence).

This clonotype has a count of ten or more. V usage is TRBV12-3 or TRBV12-4 and J usage is TRBJ1-6; D unclear. This CDR3 comprises 13 residues. The V end lost 7 bases, the J end lost 9 bases, and 13 bases lay between the germline ends. The CDR3 sequence: CASKPQPGSPLHF. CDR3 coding DNA: TGTGCCAGCAAGCCCCAGCCCGGTTCACCCCTCCACTTT.

This clonotype was seen only a few times. The CDR3 is CASSQGGSQNGELFF. In nucleotides, the CDR3 is TGTGCCAGCAGCCAAGGGGGCAGTCAGAACGGGGAGCTGTTTTTT. The chain uses TRBV3-1 and TRBJ2-2; a possible D gene is TRBD1 (5 bases). The ends were cut back, 1 base at V and 7 bases at J, with 13 bases in the middle. CDR1 is LGHDT, CDR2 YNNKEL, per germline (reference sequence). The CDR3 covers 15 residues.

This clonotype turned up a few times. The genes are TRBV18 and TRBJ2-7; no definite D call. Trimming took off 2 bases at V and 0 bases at J, with 8 bases between the two ends. Germline CDR1 is KGHSH and CDR2 is LQKENI. This CDR3 has 14 residues. The CDR3 here is CASSPDGYSYEQYF. Written as DNA, the CDR3 is TGTGCCAGCTCACCAGACGGGTACTCCTACGAGCAGTACTTC.

This clonotype showed up many times. This sequence joins TRBV20-1 and TRBJ2-3; weak D call: TRBD1 (6 bases). V lost 6 bases to trimming and J lost 0 bases, with 13 bases between them. Germline V gene data show CDR1 as DFQATT and CDR2 as SNEGSKA (reference sequence). This CDR3 contains 14 residues. CDR3 in amino acids: CSAVRTASTDTQYF. CDR3 DNA sequence: TGCAGTGCCGTACGGACAGCTAGCACAGATACGCAGTATTTT.

This clonotype was seen at least ten times. CDR3 coding DNA: TGTGCCATCAGTGTCTTATCTGGGGTTGAGCAGTTCTTC. Amino acid sequence: CAISVLSGVEQFF. V gene TRBV10-3 combines with J gene TRBJ2-1; D is ambiguous. The CDR3 length is 13 residues. Germline V gene sequence: CDR1 ENHRY, CDR2 SYGVKD. Trimming removed 4 bases at V and 9 bases at J, with 13 bases between.

This clonotype was observed many times. The J gene is TRBJ2-5, the V gene TRBV5-1; TRBD1 might be the D (5 bases). V gave up 0 bases and J gave up 2 bases, with 8 bases separating them. This CDR3 comprises 14 residues. The germline V gene has CDR1 SGHRS and CDR2 YFSETQ. CDR3 coding DNA: TGCGCCAGCAGCTTGGGACAGAGGCAAGAGACCCAGTACTTC. Translating it yields CASSLGQRQETQYF.

This clonotype has a handful of counts. The J gene is TRBJ2-5, the V gene TRBV9, with D possibly being TRBD1 (7 bases). V was clipped by 3 bases and J by 1 base, with 10 bases between them. CDR3 length: 14 residues. Germline assignment: CDR1 SGDLS and CDR2 YYNGEE. The CDR3 sequence is CASSAGGLQETQYF. The CDR3 region has the DNA TGTGCCAGCAGCGCAGGGGGACTCCAAGAGACCCAGTACTTC.

This clonotype was detected only a few times. This chain uses TRBV6-1 with TRBJ1-2; D gene uncertain. Germline CDR1 is MNHNS and CDR2 is SASEGT. The length of the CDR3 is 14 residues. V was shortened by 1 base and J by 1 base, with 7 bases between the two germline ends. This chain's CDR3 is CASSEVYSNYGYTF. CDR3 DNA: TGTGCCAGCAGTGAAGTGTACAGTAACTATGGCTACACCTTC.

The V gene is TRBV15, the J gene TRBJ2-7; D ambiguous. CDR3 length equals 14 residues. Germline CDR1 reads LNHNV; CDR2 reads YYDKDF (reference sequence). The V end was cut by 9 bases, the J end by 2 bases, with 17 bases between. In DNA form, the CDR3 reads TGTGCCACAGGGCTAGGCCCTGCAACCTACGAGCAGTACTTC. This sequence encodes CATGLGPATYEQYF. Combining the CDR3 with reference TRBV15 and TRBJ2-7 gives the whole variable domain DAMVIQNPRYQVTQFGKPVTLSCSQTLNHNVMYWYQQKSSQAPKLLFHYYDKDFNNEADTPDNFQSRRPNTSFCFLDIRSPGLGDTAMYLCATGLGPATYEQYFGPGTRLTVT.

The chain couples TRBV23-1 to TRBJ2-3, with D hard to call. TRBV23-1 is designated an ORF whose function remains uncertain. Trimming stripped 9 bases from V and 6 bases from J, with 19 bases between. The CDR3 has 14 amino acids. In nucleotides, the CDR3 is TGCGCCAGGCCTCCCAGGTCCCCCCGGGATACGCAGTATTTT. Translation gives CARPPRSPRDTQYF.

Only a few counts were recorded for this clonotype. The CDR3 spells CASSSRQKSYEQYF. The CDR3, as DNA: TGTGCCAGCAGCTCCAGACAGAAAAGCTACGAGCAGTACTTC. The chain recombines TRBV7-2 with TRBJ2-7, with TRBD1 as a possible D gene (5 bases). Between the trimmed V and J ends, which lost 4 bases and 3 bases, there was a span of 13 bases. Germline CDR1 is SGHTA and CDR2 is FQGNSA. CDR3 length equals 14 residues.

This clonotype turned up a few times. The rearrangement uses TRBV5-1 and TRBJ2-7, with a possible D match to TRBD1 (5 bases). The CDR3 is 13 amino acids. CDR1 SGHRS and CDR2 YFSETQ come from the germline V gene. V dropped 1 base and J dropped 5 bases, with 10 bases sitting between them. CDR3: CASSLQGINEQYF. The CDR3 nucleotides read TGCGCCAGCAGCTTGCAGGGTATCAACGAGCAGTACTTC.

This clonotype was observed a handful of times. The chain links TRBV20-1 to TRBJ1-2; D is unresolved. The CDR3 runs 15 residues. Germline CDR1 and CDR2: DFQATT and SNEGSKA (reference sequence). Trimming took off 3 bases at V and 4 bases at J, with 18 bases between the two ends. The CDR3 DNA reads as TGCAGTGCTAGCCCCAAAATGCCGGGTGGCTATGGCTACACCTTC. Translating it yields CSASPKMPGGYGYTF.

V is TRBV6-1 and J is TRBJ1-6; D is unresolved. Trimming removed 6 bases from V and 0 bases from J, with 15 bases in between. There are 17 residues in the CDR3. Looked up from germline, CDR1 is MNHNS and CDR2 is SASEGT. CDR3 protein: CASRAEGWSSYNSPLHF. CDR3 nucleotides: TGTGCCAGCAGAGCGGAGGGATGGAGCTCCTATAATTCACCCCTCCACTTT.

This clonotype was seen a handful of times. V gene TRBV30 combines with J gene TRBJ2-4; 7 bases map to TRBD1. CDR3 length equals 16 residues. Germline lookup yields CDR1 GTSNPN and CDR2 SVGIG (reference sequence). After removal of 1 base from V and 0 bases from J, the junction contained 6 bases not matched to a gene. In DNA, the CDR3 is TGTGCCTGGAGTGCGGGACAGCTACTAGCCAAAAACATTCAGTACTTC. It encodes CAWSAGQLLAKNIQYF. The variable domain in full, completed from reference TRBV30 and TRBJ2-4, reads SQTIHQWPATLVQPVGSPLSLECTVEGTSNPNLYWYRQAAGRGLQLLFYSVGIGQISSEVPQNLSASRPQDRQFILSSKKLLLSDSGFYLCAWSAGQLLAKNIQYFGAGTRLSVL.

The chain employs TRBV12-3 or TRBV12-4 and TRBJ2-5; 9 bases are shared with TRBD1. This CDR3 has 14 amino acids. With 5 bases clipped from V and 5 bases from J, the junction kept 6 bases outside the gene matches. This CDR3 is CASSMTGGWETQYF. CDR3 bases: TGTGCCAGCAGTATGACAGGGGGGTGGGAGACCCAGTACTTC.

The chain links TRBV6-2 or TRBV6-3 to TRBJ2-1, with D perhaps assigned TRBD1 or TRBD2 (5 bases each). Deletions cut 7 bases from V and 7 bases from J, with 17 bases between. Germline lookup yields CDR1 MNHEY and CDR2 SVGEGT. The CDR3 has 14 residues. The CDR3 DNA sequence: TGTGCCAGCATTTCGCTGAGGGGCAAAAATGAGCAGTTCTTC. Its translation: CASISLRGKNEQFF.

The genes are TRBV20-1 and TRBJ2-1, with TRBD2 identical over 8 bases. Losses at the gene ends were 4 bases for V and 9 bases for J; bases not matched to a gene: 11. Germline assignment: CDR1 DFQATT and CDR2 SNEGSKA (reference sequence). This CDR3 spans 14 amino acids. This CDR3 is CSAKEGLGFIEQFF. In nucleotides, the CDR3 is TGCAGTGCTAAAGAGGGACTAGGGTTTATTGAGCAGTTCTTC.

This clonotype occurred many times. The chain has TRBV12-3 or TRBV12-4 and TRBJ1-5; 10 nucleotides align to TRBD1. J was trimmed by 6 bases and V by 5 bases; bases with no gene match: 7. The CDR3 consists of 15 residues. CDR3 DNA: TGTGCCAGCAGTCCCGACAGGGGGCTAGGTCAGCCCCAGCATTTT. It specifies CASSPDRGLGQPQHF.

The rearrangement joins TRBV28 to TRBJ1-2; TRBD1 is a possible D gene (6 bases). CDR3 length: 14 residues. V lost 7 bases, J lost 4 bases, and 16 bases lay in between. Germline CDR1 reads MDHEN; CDR2 reads SYDVKM. The CDR3 DNA follows: TGTGCCAGCACGGGGAGGGACAAAGCCTATGGCTACACCTTC. Its protein product is CASTGRDKAYGYTF.

The chain couples TRBV28 to TRBJ2-7; D ambiguous. Trimming took 5 bases from V and 3 from J, leaving 11 bases between them. CDR3 length: 13 amino acids. CDR1 and CDR2 (germline): MDHEN, SYDVKM. CDR3 in amino acids: CASSPDLVYEQYF. In DNA form, the CDR3 reads TGTGCCAGCAGTCCGGACCTTGTCTACGAGCAGTACTTC.

This clonotype was recorded a few times. The chain employs TRBV5-1 and TRBJ2-2; a weak D match, TRBD1 (5 bases). With 4 bases removed from V and 2 bases from J, the gap between germline ends came to 15 bases. Germline assignment: CDR1 SGHRS and CDR2 YFSETQ. This CDR3 has 16 amino acids. The CDR3 bases are TGCGCCAGCAGCCTGACCCCGCAGGGAAACACCGGGGAGCTGTTTTTT. Residues: CASSLTPQGNTGELFF.

The chain employs TRBV12-3 or TRBV12-4 and TRBJ1-2; D not resolved. Deletions cut 7 bases from V and 2 bases from J, with 11 bases between. CDR3 length: 13 residues. In nucleotides, the CDR3 is TGTGCCAGCACCGCCACACGAAACTATGGCTACACCTTC. Amino acid sequence: CASTATRNYGYTF.

This clonotype turned up a few times. CDR3 in amino acids: CSARPSTSGRFPDTQYF. The DNA of the CDR3 is TGCAGTGCTAGACCCTCGACTAGCGGGAGGTTCCCAGATACGCAGTATTTT. The chain couples TRBV20-1 to TRBJ2-3, with 13 positions matching TRBD2. Germline V gives CDR1 DFQATT, CDR2 SNEGSKA (reference sequence). This CDR3 region has 17 residues. With 2 bases clipped from V and 4 bases from J, the junction kept 9 bases outside the gene matches.

This clonotype has more than one count but fewer than ten. V usage is TRBV4-3 and J usage is TRBJ1-4; 7 nucleotides line up with TRBD1. CDR3 length equals 16 residues. Germline V gene sequence: CDR1 LGHNA, CDR2 YSLEER. V gave up 4 bases and J gave up 8 bases; unmatched junction bases: 13. The CDR3 sequence is CASSLGRGQRREKLFF. The CDR3 DNA is TGCGCCAGCAGCCTAGGGAGGGGGCAAAGAAGGGAAAAACTGTTTTTT.

The chain has TRBV5-1 and TRBJ2-1; 12 nucleotides align to TRBD1. CDR1 is SGHRS and CDR2 is YFSETQ in the germline V gene. The length of the CDR3 is 15 residues. Unmatched junction bases numbered 3, after V lost 0 bases and J lost 8 bases. The chain's CDR3 is CASSLDGTGGDEQFF. The CDR3 DNA reads TGCGCCAGCAGCTTGGACGGGACAGGGGGCGATGAGCAGTTCTTC.

This clonotype was recorded many times. The chain couples TRBV12-3 or TRBV12-4 to TRBJ2-3, with 8 bases fitting TRBD2. With 2 bases clipped from V and 4 bases from J, the junction kept 11 bases outside the gene matches. This CDR3 has 17 residues. Written as DNA, the CDR3 is TGTGCCAGCAGTTTAAGTCCACCCCGGGGGGGGTCAGATACGCAGTATTTT. Amino acid sequence: CASSLSPPRGGSDTQYF.